This T cell receptor (beta chain) derives from a study of blood T cell repertoires in COVID-19. The age range of participants was roughly 18 to 90 years, with residence in roughly 25 US areas. Germline V gene data show CDR1 as MNHEY and CDR2 as SVGEGT. V shed 0 bases and J 0 bases; nucleotides not matched to a gene: 12. The CDR3 runs to 19 residues. This clone was observed a handful of times. Using immunoSEQ multiplex PCR, the repertoire was profiled, and TCRdb retains in-frame clones only, with some absent. This sample has fewer than 400,000 clones, with around nine tenths found just once. V is TRBV6-2 or TRBV6-3 and J is TRBJ2-3; 7 nucleotides agree with TRBD2. The sequence was obtained from a woman in her fifties or sixties who had recovered from COVID-19. The specimen sequenced was PBMCs or T cells enriched from blood (not recorded which). The CDR3 DNA reads TGTGCCAGCAGTTACTCGAAGCTCTGGGGGACTACTAGCACAGATACGCAGTATTTT. It specifies CASSYSKLWGTTSTDTQYF.